What follows are 6 T cell receptor beta chains derived from one specimen sequenced in a study of shared T cell receptors in the human thymus. Assay: immunoSEQ multiplex PCR; the TCRdb copy retains only in-frame clones and omits some. The table has about 660,000 clones, 88% seen once. These data are also associated with another study on human thymus T cells.

The sequencing sample was made of thymocytes. These receptors were taken from a boy in the first two years of life with a congenital heart defect.

This clone was detected only a few times. The J gene is TRBJ2-7, the V gene TRBV28; 7 bases are shared with TRBD2. There are 15 residues in the CDR3. After removal of 3 bases from V and 0 bases from J, the junction contained 5 bases not matched to a gene. CDR1 MDHEN and CDR2 SYDVKM come from the germline V gene. The CDR3 reads CASSLRRESSYEQYF. CDR3 bases: TGTGCCAGCAGTTTGCGGCGGGAGAGCTCCTACGAGCAGTACTTC.

The V and J genes are TRBV14 and TRBJ2-2, with unresolved D. V was trimmed by 4 bases and J by 0 bases, leaving 12 bases between them. The CDR3 consists of 16 residues. CDR1 is SGHDN and CDR2 is FVKESK in the germline V gene. CDR3 nucleotide sequence: TGTGCCAGCAGCCCCCAGGCGACCGCGAACACCGGGGAGCTGTTTTTT. It specifies CASSPQATANTGELFF.

J is TRBJ2-7 and V is TRBV27; TRBD2 matches at 7 bases. Germline V gene lookup returns CDR1 MNHEY and CDR2 SMNVEV (reference sequence). The CDR3 extends over 15 amino acids. V shed 2 bases and J 4 bases; nucleotides not matched to a gene: 8. The CDR3: CASSLRQGLPYEQYF. The CDR3 bases are TGTGCCAGCAGTTTAAGGCAGGGACTACCGTACGAGCAGTACTTC.

This clone was picked up a small number of times. The CDR3 carries no conserved terminal phenylalanine or tryptophan, so it likely arises from a read error. The limits of the CDR3 on the DNA are not certain, so only TCRdb's listed CDR3 is given. The V call is TRBV18, the J call TRBJ2-4; the DNA was not compared with TRBD2, the D call given in the table. Germline V CDR1 and CDR2: KGHSH, LQKENI. The CDR3 spans 11 residues, counting both ends. This CDR3 is CASSSGERKGV.

V is TRBV25-1 and J is TRBJ2-7, with D possibly being TRBD1 (5 bases). Trimming pared 7 bases from V and 2 bases from J, leaving 12 bases between. Germline CDR1 reads MGHDK; CDR2 reads SYGVNS. The CDR3 is 13 residues long. CDR3 nucleotide sequence: TGTGCCAGCATGCAGGGCGGCACCTACGAGCAGTACTTC. It is translated as CASMQGGTYEQYF.

A single count supports this clone. The chain couples TRBV5-3 to TRBJ1-3; 7 bases are a match to TRBD1. Being an ORF, TRBV5-3 has a function that is uncertain. The J segment lost 6 bases and the V segment lost 10 bases, leaving 13 bases of the junction unmatched. There are 14 residues in the CDR3. CDR3 nucleotide sequence: TGTGCCGGCCCTCCCGGGACAGAGTTAAACACCATATATTTT. Residues: CAGPPGTELNTIYF.